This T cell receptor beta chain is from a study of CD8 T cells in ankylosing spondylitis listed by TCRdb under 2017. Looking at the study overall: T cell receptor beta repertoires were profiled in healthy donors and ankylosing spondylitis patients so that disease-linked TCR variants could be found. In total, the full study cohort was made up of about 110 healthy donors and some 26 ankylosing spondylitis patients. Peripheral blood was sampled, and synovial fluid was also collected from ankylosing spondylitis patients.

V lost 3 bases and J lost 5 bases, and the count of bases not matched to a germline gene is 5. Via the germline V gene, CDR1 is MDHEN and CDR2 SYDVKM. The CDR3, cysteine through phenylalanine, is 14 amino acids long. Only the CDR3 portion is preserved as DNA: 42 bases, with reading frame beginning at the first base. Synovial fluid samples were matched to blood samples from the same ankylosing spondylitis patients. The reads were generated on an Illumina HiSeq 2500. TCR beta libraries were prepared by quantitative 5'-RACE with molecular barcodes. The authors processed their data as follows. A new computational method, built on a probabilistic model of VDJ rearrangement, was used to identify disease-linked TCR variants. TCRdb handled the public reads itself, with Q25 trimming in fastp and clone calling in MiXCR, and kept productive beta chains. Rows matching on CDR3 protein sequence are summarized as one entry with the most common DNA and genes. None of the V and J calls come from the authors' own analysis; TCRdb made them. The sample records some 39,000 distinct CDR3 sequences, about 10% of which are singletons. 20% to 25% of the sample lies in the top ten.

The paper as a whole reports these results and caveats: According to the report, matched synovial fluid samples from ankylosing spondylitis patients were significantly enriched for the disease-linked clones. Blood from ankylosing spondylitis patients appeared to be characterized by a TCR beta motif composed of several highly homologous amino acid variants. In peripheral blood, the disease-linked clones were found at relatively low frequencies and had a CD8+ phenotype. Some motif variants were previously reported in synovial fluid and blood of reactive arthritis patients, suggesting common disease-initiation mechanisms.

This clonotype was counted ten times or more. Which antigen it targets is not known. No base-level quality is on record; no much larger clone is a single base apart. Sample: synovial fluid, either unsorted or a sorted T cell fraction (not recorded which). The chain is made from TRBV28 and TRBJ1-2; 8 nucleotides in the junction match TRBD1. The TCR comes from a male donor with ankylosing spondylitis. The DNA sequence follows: TGTGCCAGCAGTTTCGAGGACAGGGATTATGGCTACACCTTC. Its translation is CASSFEDRDYGYTF.